Listed here are 12 T cell receptor beta chains from one sample, sequenced in a study of response to subunit inactivated influenza vaccine. TCRdb called the RT-PCR reads again in MiXCR, with one record for every CDR3 protein. The table has about 780,000 distinct CDR3 sequences, less than 20% seen once. The sample here was PBMCs from blood, taken 5 to 6 days after vaccination. The receptors originated from a man aged 50 to 59 who received an inactivated influenza vaccine.

In its sample, this clonotype was seen a few times. The chain combines TRBV29-1 with TRBJ2-5; the match to TRBD2 covers 9 bases. Germline V gives CDR1 SQVTM, CDR2 ANQGSEA. The CDR3 is 14 residues long. Losses at the gene ends were 4 bases for V and 7 bases for J; bases not matched to a gene: 10. The DNA for the CDR3 is TGCAGCGTTGTCCATCTAGCGGGGCCGGGGACCCAGTACTTC. This encodes CSVVHLAGPGTQYF.

This clonotype was seen only a few times. The chain couples TRBV27 to TRBJ1-2, with D possibly being TRBD1 (5 bases). Deletions cut 5 bases from V and 0 bases from J, with 7 bases between. The germline V gene encodes CDR1 MNHEY and CDR2 SMNVEV (reference sequence). The CDR3 runs to 13 residues. The CDR3 DNA sequence: TGTGCCAGCAGTACGACAGCTAACTATGGCTACACCTTC. It specifies CASSTTANYGYTF.

This clonotype has only a few counts. CDR3 sequence (DNA): TGTGCCAGCAGCTTATCCCCGACAGGGCGCACAGATACGCAGTATTTT. This encodes CASSLSPTGRTDTQYF. The genes are TRBV7-2 and TRBJ2-3; TRBD1 matches 7 bases. The CDR3 extends over 16 amino acids. V shed 2 bases and J 1 base; nucleotides not matched to a gene: 6. Germline V gene data show CDR1 as SGHTA and CDR2 as FQGNSA.

The chain recombines TRBV6-5 with TRBJ2-2; the D gene is possibly TRBD1 (5 bases). Germline V gene lookup returns CDR1 MNHEY and CDR2 SVGAGI. This CDR3 has 12 residues. V shed 6 bases and J shed 5 bases, with 7 bases lying between them. The CDR3 protein is CASRRQTGELFF. The DNA of the CDR3 is TGTGCCAGCAGACGACAGACCGGGGAGCTGTTTTTT.

The sample holds a few counts of this clonotype. This sequence joins TRBV27 and TRBJ2-5, with D tentatively TRBD2 (5 bases). In germline, CDR1 is MNHEY, CDR2 SMNVEV (reference sequence). The V and J ends lost 3 bases and 0 bases respectively, with 11 bases between them. The CDR3 covers 15 residues. The CDR3 nucleotides read TGTGCCAGCAGTTTCCGCGGGCCGTACCAAGAGACCCAGTACTTC. Its translation is CASSFRGPYQETQYF.

The rearrangement joins TRBV3-1 to TRBJ2-1; D is uncertain. From germline, CDR1 is LGHDT and CDR2 YNNKEL (reference sequence). Trimming pared 7 bases from V and 6 bases from J, leaving 16 bases between. This CDR3 is built from 14 residues. The CDR3 is CASTFRHGGNEQFF. The CDR3 nucleotides read TGTGCCAGCACATTCCGCCATGGCGGCAATGAGCAGTTCTTC.

This chain uses TRBV5-1 with TRBJ2-1, with a possible D match to TRBD1 (5 bases). The length of the CDR3 is 15 residues. CDR1 is SGHRS, CDR2 YFSETQ, per germline. V was shortened by 0 bases and J by 6 bases, with 13 bases between the two germline ends. In nucleotides, the CDR3 is TGCGCCAGCAGCTTGGGTCAGGGATTCTCCAATGAGCAGTTCTTC. It specifies CASSLGQGFSNEQFF.

There are a few counts of this clonotype. The chain carries TRBV20-1 and TRBJ2-2, with 9 bases that match TRBD1. The CDR3 extends over 15 amino acids. Germline V gene sequence: CDR1 DFQATT, CDR2 SNEGSKA (reference sequence). Unmatched junction bases numbered 10, after V lost 5 bases and J lost 6 bases. CDR3 loop: CSAPRRGTGSGELFF. For the CDR3, the DNA is TGCAGTGCTCCCCGCAGGGGGACAGGGTCCGGGGAGCTGTTTTTT.

This rearrangement joins TRBV12-3 or TRBV12-4 to TRBJ2-3, with 8 bases that match TRBD2. Losses at the gene ends were 6 bases for V and 2 bases for J; bases not matched to a gene: 10. CDR3 length: 16 residues. Here the CDR3 reads CASSPAERGPTDTQYF. CDR3 nucleotide sequence: TGTGCCAGCAGCCCCGCGGAGCGGGGGCCCACAGATACGCAGTATTTT.

The chain recombines TRBV4-2 with TRBJ2-7; D remains ambiguous. V lost 1 base, J lost 2 bases, and 9 bases lay in between. This CDR3 spans 14 amino acids. The V gene's germline CDR1 is LGHNA and CDR2 YNFKEQ. CDR3 residues: CASSQAGPTYEQYF. CDR3 coding DNA: TGTGCCAGCAGCCAAGCGGGCCCTACCTACGAGCAGTACTTC.

The rearrangement joins TRBV20-1 to TRBJ2-7; 11 nucleotides agree with TRBD1. This CDR3 has 20 residues. The junction had 20 bases not matched to a gene; V was cut back by 0 bases and J by 4 bases. Germline CDR1 reads DFQATT; CDR2 reads SNEGSKA (reference sequence). The CDR3, as DNA: TGCAGTGCTAGAGATCATTTGGACAGGGGGCGAACCCAACAGCTATACGAGCAGTACTTC. It encodes CSARDHLDRGRTQQLYEQYF.

This clonotype has a handful of counts. The rearrangement joins TRBV12-5 to TRBJ2-3, with 10 bases aligning to TRBD1. The CDR3 has 17 amino acids. The V gene's germline CDR1 is LGHNT and CDR2 FRNRAP. V dropped 6 bases and J dropped 2; count of bases not matched to a gene: 11. The CDR3 sequence: CASGAGTGAIITDTQYF. Written as DNA, the CDR3 is TGTGCTAGTGGCGCCGGGACAGGGGCGATTATCACAGATACGCAGTATTTT.